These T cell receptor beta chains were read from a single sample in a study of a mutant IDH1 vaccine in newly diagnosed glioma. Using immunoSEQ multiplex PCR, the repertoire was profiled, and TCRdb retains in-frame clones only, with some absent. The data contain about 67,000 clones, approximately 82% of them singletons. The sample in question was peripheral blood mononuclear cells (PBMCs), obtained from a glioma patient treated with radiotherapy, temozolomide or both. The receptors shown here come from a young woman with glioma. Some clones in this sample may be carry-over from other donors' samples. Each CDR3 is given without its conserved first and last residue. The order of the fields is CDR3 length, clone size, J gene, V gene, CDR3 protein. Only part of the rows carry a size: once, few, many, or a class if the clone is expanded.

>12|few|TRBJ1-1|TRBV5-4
ASSNLKKNTEAF
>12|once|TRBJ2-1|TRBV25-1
ASSEGTSGMEQF
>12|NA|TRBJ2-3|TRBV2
ASRDSASTDTQY
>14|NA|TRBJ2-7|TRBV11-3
ASSLDGLAYQSEQY
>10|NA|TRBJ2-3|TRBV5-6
ASTIGVDTQY
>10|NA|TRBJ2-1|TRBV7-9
ASSSTTFGQF
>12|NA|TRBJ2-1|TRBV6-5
ASSYGSSYNEQF
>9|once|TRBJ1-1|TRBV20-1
SARENTEAF
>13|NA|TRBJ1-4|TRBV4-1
ASSQSSLGGEKLF
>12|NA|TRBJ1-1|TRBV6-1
ASSAQGMNTEAF
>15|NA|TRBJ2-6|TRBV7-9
ASSLVKGTSGANVLT
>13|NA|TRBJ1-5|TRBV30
AWSAGSPGNQPQH
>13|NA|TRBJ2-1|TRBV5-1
ASSLSPRLYNEQF
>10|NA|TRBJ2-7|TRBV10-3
AINKNSYEQY
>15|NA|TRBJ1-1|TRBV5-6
ASSFLGASPLNTEAF
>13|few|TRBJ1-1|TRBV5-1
ASSLEWGLNTEAF
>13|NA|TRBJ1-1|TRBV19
ASSIRPALGAEAF
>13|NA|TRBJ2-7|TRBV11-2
ASRAPGRSSYEQY
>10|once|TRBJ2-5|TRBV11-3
ASSIYLETQY
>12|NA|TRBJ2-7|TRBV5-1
ASSLGQGDYEQY
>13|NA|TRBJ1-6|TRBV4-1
ASSQQYQEGSPLH
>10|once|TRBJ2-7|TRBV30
AWRSGSYEQY
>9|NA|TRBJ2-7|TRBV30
AWSVLDEQY
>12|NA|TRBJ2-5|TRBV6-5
ASSYLGGSETQY
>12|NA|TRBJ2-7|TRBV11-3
ASSLQTGGYEQY
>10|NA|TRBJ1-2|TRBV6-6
ASSYVGYGYT
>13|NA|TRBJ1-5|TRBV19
ASSMGGYSNQPQH
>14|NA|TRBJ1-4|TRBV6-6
ASSLSLTGRNEKLF
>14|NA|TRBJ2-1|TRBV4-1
ASSQDRLAGYNEQF
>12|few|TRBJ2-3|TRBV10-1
ASSELRETDTQY
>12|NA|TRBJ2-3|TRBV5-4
ASSFGWTTDTQY
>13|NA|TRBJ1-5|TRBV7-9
ASSPGHHSNQPQH
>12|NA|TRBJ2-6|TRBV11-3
ASSLAGRGDVLT
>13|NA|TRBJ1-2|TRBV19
ASSLTGNMNYGYT
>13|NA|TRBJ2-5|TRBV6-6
ASSSPRGREETQY
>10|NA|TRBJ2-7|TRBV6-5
ASSSPTREQY
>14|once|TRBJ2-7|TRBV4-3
ASSQEAGQISYEQY
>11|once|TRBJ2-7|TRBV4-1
ASSQSDSYEQY
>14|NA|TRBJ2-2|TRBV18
ASSRMETGSTGELF
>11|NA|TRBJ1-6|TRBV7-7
ASSLVKGGPLH
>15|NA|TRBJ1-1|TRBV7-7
ASSLAGRTGKVTEAF
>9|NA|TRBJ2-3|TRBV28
ASSFRDTQY
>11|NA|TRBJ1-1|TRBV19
ASHYTANTEAF
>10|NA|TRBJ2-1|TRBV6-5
ASSYPGGEQF
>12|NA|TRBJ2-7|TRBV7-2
ASSLESRAYEQY
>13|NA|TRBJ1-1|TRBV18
ASSPGTGRETEAF
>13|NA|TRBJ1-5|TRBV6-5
ASRVYSDSNQPQH
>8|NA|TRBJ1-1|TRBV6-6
ASSRTEAF
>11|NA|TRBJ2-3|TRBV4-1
ASSQDLTYTQY
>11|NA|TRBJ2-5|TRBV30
AWSVSGGETQY
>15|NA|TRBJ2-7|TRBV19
ASSKPLGQGAEYEQY
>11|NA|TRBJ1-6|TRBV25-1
ASSASGNSPLH
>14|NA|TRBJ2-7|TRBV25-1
ASSEPSGSSTYEQY
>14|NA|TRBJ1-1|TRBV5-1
ASSLAQAGGNTEAF